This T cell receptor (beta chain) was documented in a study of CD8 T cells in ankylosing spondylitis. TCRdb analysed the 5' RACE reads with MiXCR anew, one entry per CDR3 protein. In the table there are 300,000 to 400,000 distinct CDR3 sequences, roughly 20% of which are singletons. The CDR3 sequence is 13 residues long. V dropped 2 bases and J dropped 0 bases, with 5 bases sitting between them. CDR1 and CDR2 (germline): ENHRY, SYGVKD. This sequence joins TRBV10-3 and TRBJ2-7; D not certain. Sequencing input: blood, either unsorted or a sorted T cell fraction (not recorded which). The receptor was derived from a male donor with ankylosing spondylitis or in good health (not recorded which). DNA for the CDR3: TGTGCCATCAGTGAGGGTGACTCCTACGAGCAGTACTTC. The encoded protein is CAISEGDSYEQYF.